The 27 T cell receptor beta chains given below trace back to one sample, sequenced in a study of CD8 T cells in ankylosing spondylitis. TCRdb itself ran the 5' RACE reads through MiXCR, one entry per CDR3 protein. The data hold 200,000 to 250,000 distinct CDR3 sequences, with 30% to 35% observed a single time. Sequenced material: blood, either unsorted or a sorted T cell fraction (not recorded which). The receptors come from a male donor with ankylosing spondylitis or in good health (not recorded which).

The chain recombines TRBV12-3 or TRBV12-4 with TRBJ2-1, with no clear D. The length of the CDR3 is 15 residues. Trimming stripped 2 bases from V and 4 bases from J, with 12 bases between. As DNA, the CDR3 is TGTGCCAGCAGTTTAAAGGTCTCCCTTTACAATGAGCAGTTCTTC. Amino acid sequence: CASSLKVSLYNEQFF.

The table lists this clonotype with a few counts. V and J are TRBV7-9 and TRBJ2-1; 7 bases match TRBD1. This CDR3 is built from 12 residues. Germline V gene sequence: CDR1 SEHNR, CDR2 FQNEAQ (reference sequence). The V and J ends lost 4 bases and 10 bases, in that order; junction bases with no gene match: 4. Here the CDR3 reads CASSSDRVEQFF. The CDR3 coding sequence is TGTGCCAGCAGCTCAGACAGGGTAGAGCAGTTCTTC. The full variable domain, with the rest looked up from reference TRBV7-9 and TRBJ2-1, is DTGVSQNPRHKITKRGQNVTFRCDPISEHNRLYWYRQTLGQGPEFLTYFQNEAQLEKSRLLSDRFSAERPKGSFSTLEIQRTEQGDSAMYLCASSSDRVEQFFGPGTRLTVL.

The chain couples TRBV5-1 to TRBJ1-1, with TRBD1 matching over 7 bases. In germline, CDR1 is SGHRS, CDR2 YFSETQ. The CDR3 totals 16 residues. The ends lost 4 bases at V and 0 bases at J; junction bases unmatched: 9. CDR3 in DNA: TGCGCCAGCAGCCCAAGGACAGGTGGTATGAACACTGAAGCTTTCTTT. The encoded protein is CASSPRTGGMNTEAFF. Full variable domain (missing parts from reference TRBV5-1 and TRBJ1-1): KAGVTQTPRYLIKTRGQQVTLSCSPISGHRSVSWYQQTPGQGLQFLFEYFSETQRNKGNFPGRFSGRQFSNSRSEMNVSTLELGDSALYLCASSPRTGGMNTEAFFGQGTRLTVV.

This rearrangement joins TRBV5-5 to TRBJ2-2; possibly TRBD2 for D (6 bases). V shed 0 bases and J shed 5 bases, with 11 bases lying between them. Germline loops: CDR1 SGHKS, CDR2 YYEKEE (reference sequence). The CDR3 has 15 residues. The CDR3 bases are TGTGCCAGCAGCTTGGAACGGGGGTGGACCGGGGAGCTGTTTTTT. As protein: CASSLERGWTGELFF.

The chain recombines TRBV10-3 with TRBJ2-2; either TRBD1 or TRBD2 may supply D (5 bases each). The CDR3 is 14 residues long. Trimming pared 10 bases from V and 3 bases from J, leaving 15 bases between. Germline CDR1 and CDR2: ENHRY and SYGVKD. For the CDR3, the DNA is TGTGCCACTAAATGGGGACCTTACACCGGGGAGCTGTTTTTT. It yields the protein CATKWGPYTGELFF.

The CDR3 loop is CASSKPQGVGYTF. CDR3 bases: TGTGCCAGCAGCAAACCGCAGGGGGTTGGCTACACCTTC. V gene TRBV7-9 combines with J gene TRBJ1-2, with TRBD1 identical over 7 bases. The CDR3 totals 13 residues. Germline V gene data show CDR1 as SEHNR and CDR2 as FQNEAQ (reference sequence). V lost 5 bases and J lost 7; bases outside the gene matches: 7.

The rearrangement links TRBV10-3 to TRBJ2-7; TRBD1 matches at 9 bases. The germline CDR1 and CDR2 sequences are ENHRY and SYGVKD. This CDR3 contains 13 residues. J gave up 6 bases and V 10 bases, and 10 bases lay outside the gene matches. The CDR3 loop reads CATSWGQGSEQYF. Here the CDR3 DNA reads TGTGCCACCTCGTGGGGACAGGGCTCCGAGCAGTACTTC.

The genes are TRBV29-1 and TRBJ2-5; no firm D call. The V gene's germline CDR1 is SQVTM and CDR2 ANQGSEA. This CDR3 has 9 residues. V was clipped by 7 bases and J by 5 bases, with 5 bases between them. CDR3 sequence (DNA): TGCAGCGACTGGGAGACCCAGTACTTC. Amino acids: CSDWETQYF.

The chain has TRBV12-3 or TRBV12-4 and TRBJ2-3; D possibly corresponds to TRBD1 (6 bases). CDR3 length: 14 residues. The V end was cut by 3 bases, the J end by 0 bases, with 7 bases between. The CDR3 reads CASSLGHSTDTQYF. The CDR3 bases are TGTGCCAGCAGTTTGGGACACAGCACAGATACGCAGTATTTT.

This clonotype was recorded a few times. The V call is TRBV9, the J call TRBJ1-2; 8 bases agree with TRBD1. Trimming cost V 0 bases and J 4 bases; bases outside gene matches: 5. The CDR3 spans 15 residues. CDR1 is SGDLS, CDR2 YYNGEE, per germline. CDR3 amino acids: CASSVGTGPSYGYTF. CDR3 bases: TGTGCCAGCAGCGTAGGGACAGGGCCCTCCTATGGCTACACCTTC.

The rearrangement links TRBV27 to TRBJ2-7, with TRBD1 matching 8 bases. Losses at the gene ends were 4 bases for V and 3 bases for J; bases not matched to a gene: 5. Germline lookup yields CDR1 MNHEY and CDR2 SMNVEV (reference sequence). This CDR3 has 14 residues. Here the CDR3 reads CASSYHGQGYEQYF. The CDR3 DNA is TGTGCCAGCAGTTACCACGGACAGGGCTACGAGCAGTACTTC.

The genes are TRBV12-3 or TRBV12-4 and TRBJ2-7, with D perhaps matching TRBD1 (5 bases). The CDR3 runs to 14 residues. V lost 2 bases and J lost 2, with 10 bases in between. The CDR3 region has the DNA TGTGCCAGCAGTTTACGGTTGACAGCCTACGAGCAGTACTTC. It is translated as CASSLRLTAYEQYF.

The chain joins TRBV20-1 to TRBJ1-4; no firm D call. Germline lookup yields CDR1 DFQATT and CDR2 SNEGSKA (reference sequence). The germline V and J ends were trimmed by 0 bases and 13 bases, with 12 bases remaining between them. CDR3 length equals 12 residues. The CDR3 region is CSARDHIEGLFF. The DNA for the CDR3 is TGCAGTGCTAGAGATCATATCGAGGGACTGTTTTTT.

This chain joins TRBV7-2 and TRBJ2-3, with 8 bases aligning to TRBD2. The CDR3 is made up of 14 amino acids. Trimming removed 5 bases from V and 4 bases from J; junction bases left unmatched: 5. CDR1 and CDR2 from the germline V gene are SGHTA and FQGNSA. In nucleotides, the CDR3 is TGTGCCAGCAGCCCAAGCGGGGGAGCAGATACGCAGTATTTT. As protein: CASSPSGGADTQYF.

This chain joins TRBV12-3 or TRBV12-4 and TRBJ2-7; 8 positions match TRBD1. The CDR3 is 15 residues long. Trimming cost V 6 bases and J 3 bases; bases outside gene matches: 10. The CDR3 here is CASSPTTGAGYEQYF. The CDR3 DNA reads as TGTGCCAGCAGCCCTACGACAGGGGCGGGCTACGAGCAGTACTTC.

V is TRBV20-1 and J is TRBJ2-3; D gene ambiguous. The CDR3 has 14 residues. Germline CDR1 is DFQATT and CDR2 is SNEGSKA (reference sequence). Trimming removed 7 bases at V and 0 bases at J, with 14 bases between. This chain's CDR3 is CSVRTGKSTDTQYF. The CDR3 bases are TGCAGTGTTCGGACCGGTAAGAGCACAGATACGCAGTATTTT.

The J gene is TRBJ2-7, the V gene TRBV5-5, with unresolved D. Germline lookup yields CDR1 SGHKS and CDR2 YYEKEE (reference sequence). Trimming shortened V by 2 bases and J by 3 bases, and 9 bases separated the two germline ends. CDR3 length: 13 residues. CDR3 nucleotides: TGTGCCAGCAGCTTCTCCCAAGGCTACGAGCAGTACTTC. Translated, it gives CASSFSQGYEQYF. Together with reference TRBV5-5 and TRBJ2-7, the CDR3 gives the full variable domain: DAGVTQSPTHLIKTRGQQVTLRCSPISGHKSVSWYQQVLGQGPQFIFQYYEKEERGRGNFPDRFSARQFPNYSSELNVNALLLGDSALYLCASSFSQGYEQYFGPGTRLTVT.

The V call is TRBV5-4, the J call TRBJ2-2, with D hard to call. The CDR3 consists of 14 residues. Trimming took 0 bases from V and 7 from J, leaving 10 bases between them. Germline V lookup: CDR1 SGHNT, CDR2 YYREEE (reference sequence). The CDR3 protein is CASSLDRESGELFF. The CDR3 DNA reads TGTGCCAGCAGCTTGGACCGTGAAAGCGGGGAGCTGTTTTTT.

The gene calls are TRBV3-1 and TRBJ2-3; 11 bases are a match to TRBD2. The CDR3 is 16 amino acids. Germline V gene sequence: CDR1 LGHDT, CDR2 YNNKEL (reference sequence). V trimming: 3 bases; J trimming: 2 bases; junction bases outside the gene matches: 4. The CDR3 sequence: CASSQPGLAATDTQYF. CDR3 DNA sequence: TGTGCCAGCAGCCAGCCGGGACTAGCGGCCACAGATACGCAGTATTTT.

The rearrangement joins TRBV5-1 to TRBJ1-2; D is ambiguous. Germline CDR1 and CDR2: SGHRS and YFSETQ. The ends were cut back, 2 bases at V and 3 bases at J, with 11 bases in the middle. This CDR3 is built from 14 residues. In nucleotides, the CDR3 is TGCGCCAGCAGCTTTCTTGTCGAGGACTATGGCTACACCTTC. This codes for CASSFLVEDYGYTF.

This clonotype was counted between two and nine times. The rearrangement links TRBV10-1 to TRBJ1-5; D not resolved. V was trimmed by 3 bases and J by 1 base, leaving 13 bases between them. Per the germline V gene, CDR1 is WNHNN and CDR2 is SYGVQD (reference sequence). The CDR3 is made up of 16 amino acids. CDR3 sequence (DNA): TGCGCCAGCAGTGATGGTTGGTTTTCAAGCAATCAGCCCCAGCATTTT. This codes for CASSDGWFSSNQPQHF.

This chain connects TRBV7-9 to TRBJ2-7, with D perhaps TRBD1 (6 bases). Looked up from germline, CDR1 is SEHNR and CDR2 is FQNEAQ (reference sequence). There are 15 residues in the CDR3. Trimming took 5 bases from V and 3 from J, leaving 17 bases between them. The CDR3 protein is CASSLEMTGVYEQYF. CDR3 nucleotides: TGTGCCAGCAGCCTAGAGATGACAGGAGTCTACGAGCAGTACTTC.

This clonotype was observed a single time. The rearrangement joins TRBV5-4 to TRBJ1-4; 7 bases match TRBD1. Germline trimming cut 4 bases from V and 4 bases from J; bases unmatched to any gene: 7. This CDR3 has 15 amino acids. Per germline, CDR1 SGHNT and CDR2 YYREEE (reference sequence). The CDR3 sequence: CASSHRTGDNEKLFF. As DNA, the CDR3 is TGTGCCAGCAGCCACAGGACAGGAGATAATGAAAAACTGTTTTTT.

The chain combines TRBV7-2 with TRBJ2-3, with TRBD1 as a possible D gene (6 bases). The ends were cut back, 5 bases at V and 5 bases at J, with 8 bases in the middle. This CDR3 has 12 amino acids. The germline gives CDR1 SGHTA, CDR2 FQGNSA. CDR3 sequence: CASSIQGDTQYF. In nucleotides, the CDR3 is TGTGCCAGCAGCATACAGGGAGATACGCAGTATTTT.

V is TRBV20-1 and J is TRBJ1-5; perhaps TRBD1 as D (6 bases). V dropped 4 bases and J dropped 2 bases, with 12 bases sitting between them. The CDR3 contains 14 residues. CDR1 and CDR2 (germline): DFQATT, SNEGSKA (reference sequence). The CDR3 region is CSAIPGAGNQPQHF. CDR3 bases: TGCAGTGCTATCCCAGGGGCCGGCAATCAGCCCCAGCATTTT.

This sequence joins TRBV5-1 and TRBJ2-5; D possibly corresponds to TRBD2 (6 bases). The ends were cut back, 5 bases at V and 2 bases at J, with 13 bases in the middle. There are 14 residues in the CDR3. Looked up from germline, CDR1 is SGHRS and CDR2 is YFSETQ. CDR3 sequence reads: CASSWGLGQETQYF. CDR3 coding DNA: TGCGCCAGCAGTTGGGGACTGGGGCAAGAGACCCAGTACTTC. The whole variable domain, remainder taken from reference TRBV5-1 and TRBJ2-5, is KAGVTQTPRYLIKTRGQQVTLSCSPISGHRSVSWYQQTPGQGLQFLFEYFSETQRNKGNFPGRFSGRQFSNSRSEMNVSTLELGDSALYLCASSWGLGQETQYFGPGTRLLVL.

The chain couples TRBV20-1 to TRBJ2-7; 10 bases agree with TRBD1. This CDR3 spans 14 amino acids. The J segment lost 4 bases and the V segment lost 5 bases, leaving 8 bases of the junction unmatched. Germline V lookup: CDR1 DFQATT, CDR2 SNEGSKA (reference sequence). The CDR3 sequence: CSAPTGTGAYEQYF. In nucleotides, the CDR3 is TGCAGTGCTCCGACCGGGACAGGGGCTTACGAGCAGTACTTC.